The clone carrying this TCR beta chain was counted a few times. The antigen is unknown. Thyroid surgery was performed in patients who had received no treatment beforehand. As processed by the authors: The distant-metastasis classifier for papillary thyroid cancer was built from CDR3 differences across clinicopathological groups. TCRdb re-called the PCR reads via MiXCR. TCRdb's processing, not the authors' own work, is the source of the V and J calls. The data contain some 15,000 clones, around 4% of them singletons. This entry comes from a study of metastatic and nonmetastatic thyroid tumors. About the study: Comparison of repertoires was carried out across blood and tumor or nodule tissue from malignant and benign thyroid patients.

Germline CDR1 and CDR2: KGHDR and SFDVKD. The CDR3 length is 15 residues. Trimming pared 3 bases from V and 2 bases from J, leaving 11 bases between. Study-level findings and limits: Patients with malignant thyroid tumors reportedly had significantly higher TCR beta diversity than those with benign nodules, in blood and tumor.

The source of this sequence is a female donor with papillary thyroid cancer or a benign thyroid nodule (not recorded which). Some clones in this sample may be carry-over from other donors' samples. Material for sequencing was tumor tissue. The gene calls are TRBV24-1 and TRBJ2-3, with D perhaps matching TRBD2 (6 bases). CDR3 sequence: CATSDDRTITDTQYF. For the CDR3, the DNA is TGTGCCACCAGTGATGATCGGACTATCACAGATACGCAGTATTTT.